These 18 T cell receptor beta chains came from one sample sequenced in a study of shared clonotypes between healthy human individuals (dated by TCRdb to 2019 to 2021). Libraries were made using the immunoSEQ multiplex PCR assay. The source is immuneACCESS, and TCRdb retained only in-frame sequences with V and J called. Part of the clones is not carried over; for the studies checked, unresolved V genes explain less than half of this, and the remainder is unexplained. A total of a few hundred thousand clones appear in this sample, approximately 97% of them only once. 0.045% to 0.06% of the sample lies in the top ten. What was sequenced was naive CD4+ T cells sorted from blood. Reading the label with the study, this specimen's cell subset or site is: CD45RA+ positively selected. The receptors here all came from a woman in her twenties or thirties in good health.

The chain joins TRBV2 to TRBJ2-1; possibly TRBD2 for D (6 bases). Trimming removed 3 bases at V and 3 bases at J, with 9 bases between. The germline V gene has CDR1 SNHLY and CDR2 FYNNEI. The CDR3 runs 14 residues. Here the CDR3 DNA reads TGTGCCAGCAGTGAGACGGAGGGCTACAATGAGCAGTTCTTC. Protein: CASSETEGYNEQFF.

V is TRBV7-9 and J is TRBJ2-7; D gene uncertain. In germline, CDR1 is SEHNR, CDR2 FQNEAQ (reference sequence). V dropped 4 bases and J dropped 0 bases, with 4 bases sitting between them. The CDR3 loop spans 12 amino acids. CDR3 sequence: CASSYRSYEQYF. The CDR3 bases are TGTGCCAGCAGCTACCGCTCCTACGAGCAGTACTTC.

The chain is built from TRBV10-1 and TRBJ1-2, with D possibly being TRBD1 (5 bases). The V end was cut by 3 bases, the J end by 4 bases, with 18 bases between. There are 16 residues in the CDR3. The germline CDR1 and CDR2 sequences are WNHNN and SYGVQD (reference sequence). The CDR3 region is CASSESSSSGPYGYTF. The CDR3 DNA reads TGCGCCAGCAGTGAATCAAGTTCCTCAGGGCCCTATGGCTACACCTTC.

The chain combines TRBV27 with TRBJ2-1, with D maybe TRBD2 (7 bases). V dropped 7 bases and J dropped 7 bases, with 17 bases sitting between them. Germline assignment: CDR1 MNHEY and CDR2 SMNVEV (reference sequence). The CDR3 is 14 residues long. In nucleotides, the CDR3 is TGTGCCAGCACCCAAGGGGGGGCGCGGAATGAGCAGTTCTTC. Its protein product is CASTQGGARNEQFF.

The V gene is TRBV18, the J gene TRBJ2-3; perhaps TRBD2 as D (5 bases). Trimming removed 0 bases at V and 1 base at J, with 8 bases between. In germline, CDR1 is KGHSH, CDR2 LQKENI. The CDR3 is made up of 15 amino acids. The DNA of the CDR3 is TGTGCCAGCTCACCACCGGGAGTGGGCACAGATACGCAGTATTTT. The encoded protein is CASSPPGVGTDTQYF.

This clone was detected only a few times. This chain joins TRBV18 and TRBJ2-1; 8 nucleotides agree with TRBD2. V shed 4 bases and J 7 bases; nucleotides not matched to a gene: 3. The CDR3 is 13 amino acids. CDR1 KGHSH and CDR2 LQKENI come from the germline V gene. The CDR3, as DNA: TGTGCCAGCTCACTACAGCGGGAGAATGAGCAGTTCTTC. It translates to CASSLQRENEQFF.

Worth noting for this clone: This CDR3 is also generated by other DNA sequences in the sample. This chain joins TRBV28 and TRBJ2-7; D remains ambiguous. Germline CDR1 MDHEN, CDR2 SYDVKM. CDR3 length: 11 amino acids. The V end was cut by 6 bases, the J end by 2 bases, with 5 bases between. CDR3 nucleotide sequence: TGTGCCAGCAGCTCTCCCTACGAGCAGTACTTC. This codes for CASSSPYEQYF.

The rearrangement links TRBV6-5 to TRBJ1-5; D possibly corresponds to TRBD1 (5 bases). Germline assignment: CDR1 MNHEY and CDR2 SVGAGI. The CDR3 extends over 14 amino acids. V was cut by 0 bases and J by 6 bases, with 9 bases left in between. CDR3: CASSYSGRVQPQHF. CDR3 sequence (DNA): TGTGCCAGCAGTTACTCAGGCAGGGTTCAGCCCCAGCATTTT.

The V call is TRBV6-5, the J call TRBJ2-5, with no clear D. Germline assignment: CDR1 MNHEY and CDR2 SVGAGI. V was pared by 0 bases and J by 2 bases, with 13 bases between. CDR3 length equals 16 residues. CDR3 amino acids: CASSYSNSLGQETQYF. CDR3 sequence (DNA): TGTGCCAGCAGTTACTCGAACAGTTTGGGGCAAGAGACCCAGTACTTC.

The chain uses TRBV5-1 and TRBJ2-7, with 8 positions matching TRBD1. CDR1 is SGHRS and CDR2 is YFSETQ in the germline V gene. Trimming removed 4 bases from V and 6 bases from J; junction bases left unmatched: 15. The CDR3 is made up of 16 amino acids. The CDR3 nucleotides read TGCGCCAGCAGCCGCGCCCGGACAGGGCCTCCCTCCGAGCAGTACTTC. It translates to CASSRARTGPPSEQYF.

CDR3 nucleotide sequence: TGTGCCAGCAGCTTGGAGAGCCGCTATCTCTACACCTTC. Protein: CASSLESRYLYTF. The rearrangement joins TRBV5-4 to TRBJ1-2; no reliable D call. This CDR3 spans 13 amino acids. Germline V lookup: CDR1 SGHNT, CDR2 YYREEE (reference sequence). Trimming pared 0 bases from V and 10 bases from J, leaving 13 bases between.

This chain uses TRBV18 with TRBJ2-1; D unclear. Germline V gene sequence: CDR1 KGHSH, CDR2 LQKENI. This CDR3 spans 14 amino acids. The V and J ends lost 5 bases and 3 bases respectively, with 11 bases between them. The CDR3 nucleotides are TGTGCCAGCTCAGACTGGACCGACTACAATGAGCAGTTCTTC. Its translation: CASSDWTDYNEQFF. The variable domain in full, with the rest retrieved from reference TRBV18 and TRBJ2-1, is NAGVMQNPRHLVRRRGQEARLRCSPMKGHSHVYWYRQLPEEGLKFMVYLQKENIIDESGMPKERFSAEFPKEGPSILRIQQVVRGDSAAYFCASSDWTDYNEQFFGPGTRLTVL.

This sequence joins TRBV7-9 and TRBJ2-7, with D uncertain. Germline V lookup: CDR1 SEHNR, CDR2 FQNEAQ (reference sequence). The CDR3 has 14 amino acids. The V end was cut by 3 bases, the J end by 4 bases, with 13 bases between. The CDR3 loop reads CASSFRPAYYEQYF. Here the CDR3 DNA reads TGTGCCAGCAGCTTTCGACCAGCCTATTACGAGCAGTACTTC.

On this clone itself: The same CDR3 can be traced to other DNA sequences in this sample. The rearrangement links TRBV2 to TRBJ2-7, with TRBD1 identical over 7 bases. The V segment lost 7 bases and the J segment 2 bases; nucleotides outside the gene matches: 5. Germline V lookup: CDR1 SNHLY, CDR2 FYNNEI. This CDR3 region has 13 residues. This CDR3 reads CASTRDRAYEQYF. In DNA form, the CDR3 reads TGTGCCAGCACTAGGGACAGAGCCTACGAGCAGTACTTC.

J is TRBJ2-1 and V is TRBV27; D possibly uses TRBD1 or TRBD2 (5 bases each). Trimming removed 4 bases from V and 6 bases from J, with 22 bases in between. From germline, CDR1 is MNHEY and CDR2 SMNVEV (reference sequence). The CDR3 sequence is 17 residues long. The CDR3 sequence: CASSSLRDGTTANEQFF. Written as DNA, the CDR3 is TGTGCCAGCAGTTCACTCAGGGACGGAACCACGGCCAATGAGCAGTTCTTC.

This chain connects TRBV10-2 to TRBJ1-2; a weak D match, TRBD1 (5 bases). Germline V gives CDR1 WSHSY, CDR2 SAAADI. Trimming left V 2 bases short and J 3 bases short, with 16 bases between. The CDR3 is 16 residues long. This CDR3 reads CASSENPGRFDYGYTF. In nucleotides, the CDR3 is TGCGCCAGCAGTGAGAATCCAGGGAGGTTCGACTATGGCTACACCTTC.

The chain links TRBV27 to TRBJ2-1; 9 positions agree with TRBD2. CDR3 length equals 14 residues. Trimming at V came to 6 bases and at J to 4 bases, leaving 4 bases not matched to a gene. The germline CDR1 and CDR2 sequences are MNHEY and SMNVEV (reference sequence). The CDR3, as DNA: TGTGCCAGCAGAAGACTAGCGGCTTACAATGAGCAGTTCTTC. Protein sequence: CASRRLAAYNEQFF.

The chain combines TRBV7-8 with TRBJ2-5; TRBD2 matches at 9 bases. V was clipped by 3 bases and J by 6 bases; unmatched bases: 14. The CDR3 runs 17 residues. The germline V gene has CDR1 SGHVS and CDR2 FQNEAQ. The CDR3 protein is CASSFALKREVLKTQYF. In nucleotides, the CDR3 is TGTGCCAGCAGCTTCGCTCTTAAGCGGGAGGTCTTAAAGACCCAGTACTTC.